This T cell receptor beta chain came from a study of T-cell memory formation after mild COVID-19. From germline, CDR1 is SNHLY and CDR2 FYNNEI. The CDR3 has 14 amino acids. Unmatched junction bases numbered 5, after V lost 5 bases and J lost 3 bases. MiXCR was run by TCRdb on the 5' RACE reads, yielding one entry per CDR3 protein. Of fewer than 600,000 distinct CDR3 sequences in the sample, 20% to 25% were seen once. This clonotype was seen a handful of times. V and J are TRBV2 and TRBJ2-5, with TRBD2 matching over 8 bases. This TCR was recovered from an adult woman who had mild COVID-19 (a few samples of this study predate the infection). Cell type and time point are not known. The specimen sequenced was PBMCs or a T cell subset sorted from them (not recorded which). The CDR3 DNA sequence: TGTGCCAGCAGTAAACTAGCGGCTGAAGAGACCCAGTACTTC. It is translated as CASSKLAAEETQYF.